This is a list of T cell receptor beta chains from one sample in a study of metastatic and nonmetastatic thyroid tumors. Via MiXCR, TCRdb re-called the PCR reads. The table lists some 86,000 clones, about 12% of them singletons, with roughly 10% in the top ten. The sample consisted of tumor tissue. These receptors originate from a female donor with papillary thyroid cancer or a benign thyroid nodule (not recorded which). Some clones in this sample may be carry-over from other donors' samples. CDR3s include the opening cysteine and the closing phenylalanine or tryptophan. The order of the fields is clone size, V gene, J gene, D gene, CDR3 protein, CDR3 DNA. The D gene is left open where the match is weak. Some rows mark clone size as missing; the rest say once, few, many or name a class of expanded clone.

size: many; V: TRBV4-1; J: TRBJ2-2; D: -; CDR3: CASSQESEQWELFF; DNA: TGCGCCAGCAGCCAAGAATCCGAGCAGTGGGAGCTGTTTTTT
size: many; V: TRBV20-1; J: TRBJ2-3; D: TRBD2; CDR3: CSAREGGRGADTQYF; DNA: TGCAGTGCTAGAGAAGGCGGGAGGGGGGCAGATACGCAGTATTTT
size: many; V: TRBV2; J: TRBJ1-5; D: TRBD1; CDR3: CASRRTGDHQPQHF; DNA: TGTGCCAGCAGGAGGACAGGGGACCACCAGCCCCAGCATTTT
size: -; V: TRBV5-1; J: TRBJ2-2; D: TRBD2; CDR3: CASSLGLAGPNTAELFF; DNA: TGCGCCAGCAGCTTGGGACTAGCGGGGCCTAACACCGCGGAGCTGTTTTTT
size: many; V: TRBV6-5; J: TRBJ1-1; D: -; CDR3: CASSYRLTGNTEAFF; DNA: TGTGCCAGCAGTTACCGTTTAACTGGGAACACTGAAGCTTTCTTT
size: many; V: TRBV7-2; J: TRBJ2-5; D: -; CDR3: CASSLQQETQYF; DNA: TGTGCCAGCAGCCTGCAGCAAGAGACCCAGTACTTC
size: many; V: TRBV5-1; J: TRBJ1-4; D: -; CDR3: CASSFQTPWLEKLFF; DNA: TGCGCCAGCAGCTTCCAGACTCCGTGGCTTGAAAAACTGTTTTTT
size: -; V: TRBV7-3; J: TRBJ1-1; D: -; CDR3: CASSLGWHTEAFF; DNA: TGTGCCAGCAGCCTTGGTTGGCACACTGAAGCTTTCTTT
size: many; V: TRBV20-1; J: TRBJ1-3; D: -; CDR3: CSALGPGNTIYF; DNA: TGCAGTGCTTTAGGGCCTGGAAACACCATATATTTT
size: many; V: TRBV5-1; J: TRBJ1-4; D: -; CDR3: CASSLASGFGDEKLFF; DNA: TGCGCCAGCAGCTTGGCGTCGGGGTTCGGGGACGAAAAACTGTTTTTT
size: many; V: TRBV7-9; J: TRBJ2-1; D: -; CDR3: CASSLAGGLGEQFF; DNA: TGTGCCAGCAGCTTAGCGGGCGGCCTCGGTGAGCAGTTCTTC
size: many; V: TRBV5-4; J: TRBJ2-3; D: TRBD2; CDR3: CASSLVAGNTDTQYF; DNA: TGTGCCAGCAGCTTGGTAGCGGGGAACACAGATACGCAGTATTTT
size: -; V: TRBV9; J: TRBJ1-2; D: -; CDR3: CASIVQGGTYGYTF; DNA: TGTGCCAGCATCGTACAGGGTGGAACCTATGGCTACACCTTC
size: many; V: TRBV11-3; J: TRBJ1-3; D: TRBD1; CDR3: CASSFGTGEPGNTIYF; DNA: TGTGCCAGCAGCTTCGGGACAGGGGAGCCTGGAAACACCATATATTTT
size: many; V: TRBV20-1; J: TRBJ1-1; D: -; CDR3: CSARDNTNTEAFF; DNA: TGCAGTGCTAGAGACAATACGAACACTGAAGCTTTCTTT
size: few; V: TRBV14; J: TRBJ2-4; D: -; CDR3: CASSQSRAVQYF; DNA: TGTGCCAGCAGCCAGTCCAGGGCGGTTCAGTACTTC
size: -; V: TRBV18; J: TRBJ1-5; D: -; CDR3: CASSPGNQPQHF; DNA: TGTGCCAGCTCACCGGGGAATCAGCCCCAGCATTTT
size: -; V: TRBV12-3/TRBV12-4; J: TRBJ1-1; D: -; CDR3: CASSLVAWVFPDPLPNTEAFF; DNA: TGTGCCAGCAGTTTAGTGGCATGGGTCTTCCCCGATCCTCTCCCAAACACTGAAGCTTTCTTT
size: many; V: TRBV7-9; J: TRBJ1-1; D: -; CDR3: CASSLDTEAFF; DNA: TGTGCCAGCAGCTTGGACACTGAAGCTTTCTTT
size: many; V: TRBV12-3/TRBV12-4; J: TRBJ2-2; D: -; CDR3: CASSLWLGELFF; DNA: TGTGCCAGCAGTTTATGGCTAGGGGAGCTGTTTTTT
size: many; V: TRBV7-2; J: TRBJ2-2; D: TRBD2; CDR3: CASSPGLGIGELFF; DNA: TGTGCCAGCAGCCCAGGACTAGGGATCGGGGAGCTGTTTTTT
size: many; V: TRBV3-1; J: TRBJ2-7; D: -; CDR3: CASSHGNIYEQYF; DNA: TGTGCCAGCAGCCATGGAAACATCTACGAGCAGTACTTC
size: -; V: TRBV12-3/TRBV12-4; J: TRBJ2-5; D: -; CDR3: CASTSYQETQYF; DNA: TGTGCCAGCACCTCGTACCAAGAGACACAGTACTTC
size: -; V: TRBV7-2; J: TRBJ2-1; D: -; CDR3: CASSLAGVVFNEQFF; DNA: TGTGCCAGCAGCTTAGCGGGGGTAGTTTTCAATGAGCAGTTCTTC
size: many; V: TRBV10-3; J: TRBJ1-5; D: -; CDR3: CAISDVVSNQPQHF; DNA: TGTGCCATCAGTGACGTAGTTAGCAATCAGCCCCAGCATTTT
size: many; V: TRBV11-3; J: TRBJ2-1; D: TRBD2; CDR3: CASSLVFQRGSYNEQFF; DNA: TGTGCCAGCAGCTTAGTGTTCCAGCGGGGATCCTACAATGAGCAGTTCTTC
size: many; V: TRBV15; J: TRBJ1-2; D: -; CDR3: CATSREEGDGYTF; DNA: TGTGCCACCAGCAGAGAGGAAGGGGATGGCTACACCTTC
size: -; V: TRBV4-1; J: TRBJ2-1; D: TRBD2; CDR3: CASSQGKTSGYGNEQFF; DNA: TGCGCCAGCAGCCAAGGGAAAACTAGCGGGTACGGGAATGAGCAGTTCTTC
size: -; V: TRBV3-1; J: TRBJ2-5; D: -; CDR3: CASSQEGLETQYF; DNA: TGTGCCAGCAGCCAAGAGGGGCTGGAGACCCAGTACTTC
size: many; V: TRBV14; J: TRBJ2-2; D: -; CDR3: CASSQLGAITNTGELFF; DNA: TGTGCCAGCAGCCAACTAGGAGCAATAACGAACACCGGGGAGCTGTTTTTT
size: many; V: TRBV2; J: TRBJ1-1; D: -; CDR3: CASSEEVIGSQAFF; DNA: TGTGCCAGCAGTGAAGAAGTAATCGGCTCTCAAGCTTTCTTT
size: many; V: TRBV25-1; J: TRBJ1-1; D: -; CDR3: CASSPSRAGDTEAFF; DNA: TGTGCCAGCAGTCCCTCCCGGGCAGGGGACACTGAAGCTTTCTTT
size: -; V: TRBV7-3; J: TRBJ2-2; D: -; CDR3: CASSLGQFHTGELFF; DNA: TGTGCCAGCAGCTTAGGGCAGTTCCACACCGGGGAGCTGTTTTTT
size: many; V: TRBV30; J: TRBJ1-2; D: -; CDR3: CAWRTGLGLNYGYTF; DNA: TGTGCCTGGAGAACAGGGTTGGGTTTAAACTATGGCTACACCTTC
size: many; V: TRBV7-2; J: TRBJ2-1; D: TRBD2; CDR3: CASSLSGLASNEQFF; DNA: TGTGCCAGCAGCTTAAGCGGACTAGCTAGCAATGAGCAGTTCTTC
size: many; V: TRBV20-1; J: TRBJ1-6; D: -; CDR3: CSASQGNNSPLHF; DNA: TGCAGTGCTAGCCAGGGGAATAATTCACCCCTCCACTTT
size: many; V: TRBV5-1; J: TRBJ1-2; D: -; CDR3: CASSFGGTGGYTF; DNA: TGCGCCAGCAGCTTCGGTGGGACGGGAGGCTACACCTTC
size: medium-sized; V: TRBV19; J: TRBJ2-7; D: TRBD1; CDR3: CASSISQDRVHEQYF; DNA: TGTGCCAGTAGTATCAGTCAGGACAGGGTCCACGAGCAGTACTTC
size: many; V: TRBV12-3/TRBV12-4; J: TRBJ2-7; D: -; CDR3: CASRSGTQSSYEQYF; DNA: TGTGCCAGCAGATCCGGGACACAGAGCTCCTACGAGCAGTACTTC
size: many; V: TRBV30; J: TRBJ1-1; D: -; CDR3: CAWSEGRVGTEAFF; DNA: TGTGCCTGGAGTGAGGGCCGGGTTGGTACTGAAGCTTTCTTT
size: many; V: TRBV7-9; J: TRBJ2-1; D: -; CDR3: CASSIGTTYNEQFF; DNA: TGTGCCAGCAGCATAGGGACCACATACAATGAGCAGTTCTTC
size: many; V: TRBV7-2; J: TRBJ2-7; D: TRBD2; CDR3: CASSLDSGLYEQYF; DNA: TGTGCCAGCAGCTTAGATAGCGGGCTTTACGAGCAGTACTTC
size: many; V: TRBV7-3; J: TRBJ2-2; D: TRBD2; CDR3: CASSLTTSGRGRAGELFF; DNA: TGTGCCAGCAGCTTAACAACTAGCGGGAGAGGGAGAGCCGGGGAGCTGTTTTTT
size: many; V: TRBV6-1; J: TRBJ1-4; D: -; CDR3: CASTPVTGNEKLFF; DNA: TGTGCCAGCACCCCCGTCACAGGGAATGAAAAACTGTTTTTT
size: many; V: TRBV5-6; J: TRBJ2-1; D: TRBD2; CDR3: CASSLGGRRSYNEQFF; DNA: TGTGCCAGCAGCTTGGGCGGGAGACGCTCCTACAATGAGCAGTTCTTC
size: many; V: TRBV9; J: TRBJ2-1; D: -; CDR3: CASSGGLAFSREQFF; DNA: TGTGCCAGCAGCGGGGGGTTAGCATTTTCTCGTGAGCAGTTCTTC
size: many; V: TRBV5-1; J: TRBJ1-1; D: TRBD1; CDR3: CASSFTGGFGNTEAFF; DNA: TGCGCCAGCAGCTTCACAGGGGGGTTTGGGAACACTGAAGCTTTCTTT
size: -; V: TRBV9; J: TRBJ2-2; D: TRBD2; CDR3: CASSLGTSGDTGELFF; DNA: TGTGCCAGCAGCCTAGGGACTAGCGGGGACACCGGGGAGCTGTTTTTT
size: many; V: TRBV18; J: TRBJ2-7; D: TRBD1; CDR3: CASSPSDRGYEQYF; DNA: TGTGCCAGCTCACCATCTGACAGGGGCTACGAGCAGTACTTC
size: many; V: TRBV27; J: TRBJ1-5; D: -; CDR3: CASSPPGYNQPQHF; DNA: TGTGCCAGCAGTCCTCCAGGGTATAATCAGCCCCAGCATTTT
size: -; V: TRBV12-3/TRBV12-4; J: TRBJ2-7; D: -; CDR3: CASRPPVDIGSYEQYF; DNA: TGTGCCAGCCGCCCCCCAGTGGACATTGGATCCTACGAGCAGTACTTC
size: -; V: TRBV5-1; J: TRBJ2-6; D: -; CDR3: CASTPGSGSNLLTF; DNA: TGCGCCAGCACGCCCGGGTCTGGGTCCAACCTCCTGACTTTC
size: many; V: TRBV20-1; J: TRBJ2-1; D: TRBD1; CDR3: CSAGPQGALTNEQFF; DNA: TGCAGTGCTGGTCCTCAGGGGGCGCTGACTAATGAGCAGTTCTTC